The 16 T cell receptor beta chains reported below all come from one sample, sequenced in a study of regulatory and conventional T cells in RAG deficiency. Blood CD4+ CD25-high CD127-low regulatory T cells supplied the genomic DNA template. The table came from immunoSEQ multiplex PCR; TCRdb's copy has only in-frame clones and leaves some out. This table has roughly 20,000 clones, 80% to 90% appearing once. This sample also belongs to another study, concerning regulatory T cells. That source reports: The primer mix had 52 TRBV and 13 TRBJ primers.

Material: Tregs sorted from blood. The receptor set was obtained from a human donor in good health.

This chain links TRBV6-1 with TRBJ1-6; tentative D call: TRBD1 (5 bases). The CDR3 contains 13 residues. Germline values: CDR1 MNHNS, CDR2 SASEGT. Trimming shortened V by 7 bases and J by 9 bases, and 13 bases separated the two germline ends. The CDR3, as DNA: TGTGCCAGCATTCCAGGGCCTGGTTCACCCCTCCACTTT. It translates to CASIPGPGSPLHF.

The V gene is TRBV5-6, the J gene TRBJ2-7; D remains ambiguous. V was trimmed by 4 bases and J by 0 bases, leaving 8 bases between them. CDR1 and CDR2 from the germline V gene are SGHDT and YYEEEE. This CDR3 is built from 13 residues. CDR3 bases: TGTGCCAGCAGCCTCTCAAGCTCCTACGAGCAGTACTTC. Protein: CASSLSSSYEQYF.

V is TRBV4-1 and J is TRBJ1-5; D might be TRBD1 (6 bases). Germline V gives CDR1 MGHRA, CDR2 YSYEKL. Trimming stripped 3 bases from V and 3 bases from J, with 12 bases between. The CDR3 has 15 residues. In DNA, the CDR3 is TGCGCCAGCAGCCATCCAGGACAGTACAATCAGCCCCAGCATTTT. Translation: CASSHPGQYNQPQHF.

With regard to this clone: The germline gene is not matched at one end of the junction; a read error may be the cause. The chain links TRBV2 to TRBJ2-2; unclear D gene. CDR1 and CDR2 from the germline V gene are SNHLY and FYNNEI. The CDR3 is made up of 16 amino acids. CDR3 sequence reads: CASSEGSGDGFGELFF. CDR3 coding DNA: TGTGCCAGCAGCGAAGGGTCAGGTGATGGATTCGGGGAGCTGTTTTTT.

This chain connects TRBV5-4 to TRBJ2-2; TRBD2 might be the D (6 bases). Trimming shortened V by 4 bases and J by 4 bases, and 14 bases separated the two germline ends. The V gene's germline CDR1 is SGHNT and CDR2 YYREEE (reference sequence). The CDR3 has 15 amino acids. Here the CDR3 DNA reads TGTGCCAGCAGCAACCGGGACTTTTCCACCGGGGAGCTGTTTTTT. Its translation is CASSNRDFSTGELFF.

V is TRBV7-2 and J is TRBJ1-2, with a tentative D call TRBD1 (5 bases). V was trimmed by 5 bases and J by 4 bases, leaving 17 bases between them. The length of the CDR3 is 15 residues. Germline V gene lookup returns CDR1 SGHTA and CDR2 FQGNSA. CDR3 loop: CASSQGPTLGYGYTF. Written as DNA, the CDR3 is TGTGCCAGCAGCCAGGGACCGACCTTGGGCTATGGCTACACCTTC.

DNA of the CDR3: TGTGCCAGCAGTGCACAGGGGGTCTATCTGTCACCCCTCCACTTT. It is translated as CASSAQGVYLSPLHF. The rearrangement uses TRBV6-1 and TRBJ1-6; 8 bases map to TRBD1. Germline CDR1 and CDR2: MNHNS and SASEGT. The CDR3 is made up of 15 amino acids. V was clipped by 4 bases and J by 10 bases; unmatched bases: 9.

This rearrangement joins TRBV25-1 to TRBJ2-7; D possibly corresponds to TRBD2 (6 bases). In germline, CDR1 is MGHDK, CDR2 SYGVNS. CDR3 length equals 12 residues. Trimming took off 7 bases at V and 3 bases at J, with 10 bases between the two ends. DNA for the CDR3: TGTGCCAGCAAATCGGGACTCTACGAGCAGTACTTC. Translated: CASKSGLYEQYF.

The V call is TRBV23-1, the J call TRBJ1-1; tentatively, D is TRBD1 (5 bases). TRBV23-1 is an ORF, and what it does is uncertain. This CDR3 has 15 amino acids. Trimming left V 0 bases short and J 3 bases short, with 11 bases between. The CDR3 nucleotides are TGCGCCAGCAGTCAATCGATTCAGGGATACACTGAAGCTTTCTTT. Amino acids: CASSQSIQGYTEAFF.

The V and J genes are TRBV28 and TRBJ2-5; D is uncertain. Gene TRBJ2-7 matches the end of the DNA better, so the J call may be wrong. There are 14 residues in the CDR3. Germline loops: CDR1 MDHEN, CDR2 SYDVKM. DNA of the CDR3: TGTGCCAGCAGTAAGCGACAAAGGAGCCACGAGCAGTACTTC. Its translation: CASSKRQRSHEQYF.

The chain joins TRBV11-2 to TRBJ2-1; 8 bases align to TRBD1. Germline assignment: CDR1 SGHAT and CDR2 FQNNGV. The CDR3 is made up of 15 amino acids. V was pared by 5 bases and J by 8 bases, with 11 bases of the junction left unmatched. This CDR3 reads CASSPGQGALDEQFF. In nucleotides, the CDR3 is TGTGCCAGCAGCCCAGGGCAGGGGGCGTTGGATGAGCAGTTCTTC.

As DNA, the CDR3 is TGTGCCAGTAGTTGGGACAGCAAATCCTACGAGCAGTACTTC. Protein sequence: CASSWDSKSYEQYF. This chain joins TRBV19 and TRBJ2-5; 7 nucleotides agree with TRBD1. The closer fit of TRBJ2-7 to the DNA end suggests the J call may be wrong. Germline assignment: CDR1 LNHDA and CDR2 SQIVND (reference sequence). The length of the CDR3 is 14 residues.

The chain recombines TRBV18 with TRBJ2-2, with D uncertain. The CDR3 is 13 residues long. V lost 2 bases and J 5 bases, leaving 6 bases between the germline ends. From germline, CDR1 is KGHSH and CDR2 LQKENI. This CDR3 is CASSPRMTGELFF. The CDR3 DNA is TGTGCCAGCTCACCAAGAATGACCGGGGAGCTGTTTTTT.

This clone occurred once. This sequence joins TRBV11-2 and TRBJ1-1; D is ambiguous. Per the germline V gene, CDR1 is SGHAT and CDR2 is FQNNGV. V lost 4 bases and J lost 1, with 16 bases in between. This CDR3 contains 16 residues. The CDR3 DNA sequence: TGTGCCAGCAGCTCCTGGATGGCATGGGGGAACACTGAAGCTTTCTTT. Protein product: CASSSWMAWGNTEAFF.

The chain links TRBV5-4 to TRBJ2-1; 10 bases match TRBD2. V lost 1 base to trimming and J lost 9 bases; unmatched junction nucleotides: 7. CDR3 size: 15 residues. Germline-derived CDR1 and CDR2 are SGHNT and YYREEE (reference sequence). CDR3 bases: TGTGCCAGCAGCTTGAGCCTAGCGGGAGCCGTTGAGCAGTTCTTC. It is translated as CASSLSLAGAVEQFF.

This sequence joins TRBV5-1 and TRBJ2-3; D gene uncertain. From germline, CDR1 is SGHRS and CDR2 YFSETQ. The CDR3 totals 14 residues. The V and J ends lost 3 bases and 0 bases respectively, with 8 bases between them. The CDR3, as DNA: TGCGCCAGCAGCTCAGAGACTAGCACAGATACGCAGTATTTT. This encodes CASSSETSTDTQYF.